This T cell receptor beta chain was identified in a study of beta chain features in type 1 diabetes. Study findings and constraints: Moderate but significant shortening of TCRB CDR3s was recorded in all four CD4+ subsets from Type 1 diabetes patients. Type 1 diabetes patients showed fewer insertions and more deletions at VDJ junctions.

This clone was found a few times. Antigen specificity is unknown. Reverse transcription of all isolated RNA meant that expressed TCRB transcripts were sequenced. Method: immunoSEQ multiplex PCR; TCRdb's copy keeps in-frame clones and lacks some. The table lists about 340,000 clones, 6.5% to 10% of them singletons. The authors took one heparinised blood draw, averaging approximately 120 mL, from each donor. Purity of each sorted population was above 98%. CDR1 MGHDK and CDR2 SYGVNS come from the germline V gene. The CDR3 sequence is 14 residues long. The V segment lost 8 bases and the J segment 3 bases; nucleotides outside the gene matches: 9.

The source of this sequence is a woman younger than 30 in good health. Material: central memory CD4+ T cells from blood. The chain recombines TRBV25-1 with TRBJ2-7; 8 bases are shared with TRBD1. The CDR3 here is CASGRQGAGYEQYF. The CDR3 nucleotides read TGTGCCAGCGGAAGGCAGGGGGCAGGCTACGAGCAGTACTTC.